This T cell receptor beta chain was captured in a study of blood T cell repertoires in COVID-19. Study overall: The samples span acute and convalescent COVID-19 from the United States, Italy and Spain. Sample material is recorded as cDNA or gDNA derived from T cells, B-cell-depleted T cells, or PBMCs.

Authors' processing steps: Reference gene primers were amplified, and this amplification served to estimate nucleated cell counts. Produced via immunoSEQ multiplex PCR; TCRdb's table is partial and in-frame only. D and trimming come from the DNA, and the V and J calls and clone size come from that table. The table includes approximately 130,000 clones, 75% to 90% detected once. This clonotype was obtained from a man between 65 and 85 years old with active or convalescent COVID-19. The sample consisted of peripheral blood.

The CDR3 DNA reads TGTGCCAGCAGCCATCGGGACAGGGGGACAGAGACCCAGTACTTC. Translating it yields CASSHRDRGTETQYF. The V call is TRBV3-1 (or the pseudogene TRBV3-2), the J call TRBJ2-5; the match to TRBD1 covers 11 bases. The CDR3 spans 15 residues. Unmatched junction bases numbered 4, after V lost 3 bases and J lost 4 bases. CDR1 LGHDT and CDR2 YNNKEL come from the germline V gene (reference sequence).